Each of the 30 T cell receptor beta chains below was sequenced from the same sample in a study of T cell repertoires in cytomegalovirus infection. Which antigens these TCRs recognize remains unknown. TCRdb reprocessed the reads with MiXCR, giving one entry per CDR3 protein. The table has fewer than 350,000 distinct CDR3 sequences, under 35% seen once; the top ten hold around 20%. Sequences were derived from cultured PBMCs, sampled from culture after CMV antigen stimulation. These receptors all come from a human donor in good health (CMV status not recorded). Some clones in this sample may be carry-over from other donors' samples.

This clonotype was seen only a few times. This rearrangement joins TRBV7-9 to TRBJ2-1; a weak D match, TRBD1 (6 bases). CDR1 and CDR2 (germline): SEHNR, FQNEAQ (reference sequence). Trimming shortened V by 5 bases and J by 0 bases, and 14 bases separated the two germline ends. The CDR3 extends over 16 amino acids. The CDR3 bases are TGTGCCAGCAGCCCGACAGGCGGCAGCTCCTACAATGAGCAGTTCTTC. Translating it yields CASSPTGGSSYNEQFF.

The chain recombines TRBV12-3 or TRBV12-4 with TRBJ1-5, with D unresolved. Deletions cut 3 bases from V and 16 bases from J, with 16 bases between. There are 12 residues in the CDR3. CDR3 nucleotide sequence: TGTGCCAGCAGTTTCAAGCCGACTCTGTTACATTTT. Translating gives CASSFKPTLLHF.

V usage is TRBV6-5 and J usage is TRBJ1-1, with 7 bases lining up with TRBD1. CDR1 and CDR2 (germline): MNHEY, SVGAGI. V shed 6 bases, J shed 7 bases, and the junction held 11 bases outside the gene matches. CDR3 length: 14 residues. Written as DNA, the CDR3 is TGTGCCAGCAGCAATTCCCGGGACAGCCTTGAAGCTTTCTTT. Its translation: CASSNSRDSLEAFF.

This clonotype occurred once. The chain recombines TRBV20-1 with TRBJ2-3; D is undetermined. Trimming cost V 4 bases and J 1 base, with 12 bases left between them. The CDR3 runs 14 residues. Germline CDR1 reads DFQATT; CDR2 reads SNEGSKA (reference sequence). The CDR3 DNA reads TGCAGTGCTACTCAGGCATCGGGCACAGATACGCAGTATTTT. Translated: CSATQASGTDTQYF.

This sequence joins TRBV2 and TRBJ2-1; TRBD1 or TRBD2 may be the D gene (6 bases each). The V gene lost 8 bases and the J gene lost 10 bases, with 24 bases spanning the gap. There are 15 residues in the CDR3. Germline values: CDR1 SNHLY, CDR2 FYNNEI. CDR3 residues: CASWIQVQGGSEQFF. The CDR3 coding sequence is TGTGCCAGCTGGATCCAGGTCCAAGGGGGGTCGGAGCAGTTCTTC.

This clonotype was seen a handful of times. The rearrangement uses TRBV7-2 and TRBJ2-4, with 7 positions matching TRBD1. J lost 6 bases, V lost 4 bases, and 3 bases had no gene match. CDR1 is SGHTA, CDR2 FQGNSA, per germline. The CDR3 covers 13 residues. The CDR3 DNA reads TGTGCCAGCAGCTCCCGACAGGGAAACATTCAGTACTTC. Residues: CASSSRQGNIQYF.

This chain joins TRBV27 and TRBJ2-1; D perhaps matches TRBD1 (7 bases). V dropped 8 bases and J dropped 5 bases, with 10 bases sitting between them. This CDR3 is built from 12 residues. CDR1 is MNHEY, CDR2 SMNVEV, per germline (reference sequence). CDR3 nucleotides: TGTGCCAGCGCCAGGGGGGACAATGAGCAGTTCTTC. Amino acid sequence: CASARGDNEQFF.

This clonotype appeared many times. The chain employs TRBV7-9 and TRBJ1-2; D gene unclear. The CDR3 extends over 16 amino acids. The germline V gene encodes CDR1 SEHNR and CDR2 FQNEAQ (reference sequence). The V and J ends lost 4 bases and 2 bases respectively, with 17 bases between them. CDR3 sequence reads: CASSSGQVSLNYGYTF. CDR3 nucleotides: TGTGCCAGCAGCTCAGGCCAGGTCTCATTGAACTATGGCTACACCTTC.

This chain joins TRBV6-2 or TRBV6-3 and TRBJ1-1; D possibly corresponds to TRBD1 (5 bases). The CDR3 contains 16 residues. The germline CDR1 and CDR2 sequences are MNHEY and SVGEGT. Trimming stripped 7 bases from V and 0 bases from J, with 18 bases between. The CDR3 protein is CASTATPGRMNTEAFF. For the CDR3, the DNA is TGTGCCAGCACCGCGACCCCGGGACGGATGAACACTGAAGCTTTCTTT.

The chain is built from TRBV3-1 and TRBJ2-7; weak D call: TRBD1 (6 bases). The germline V gene has CDR1 LGHDT and CDR2 YNNKEL (reference sequence). The CDR3 length is 14 residues. V was shortened by 4 bases and J by 3 bases, with 13 bases between the two germline ends. The CDR3 spells CASSPFGQFYEQYF. DNA for the CDR3: TGTGCCAGCAGCCCATTCGGACAGTTCTACGAGCAGTACTTC.

The chain combines TRBV20-1 with TRBJ1-2; unclear D gene. Trimming took off 2 bases at V and 0 bases at J, with 4 bases between the two ends. Looked up from germline, CDR1 is DFQATT and CDR2 is SNEGSKA (reference sequence). This CDR3 is built from 12 residues. CDR3 sequence: CSARQTNYGYTF. The CDR3 DNA follows: TGCAGTGCTAGACAGACTAACTATGGCTACACCTTC.

J is TRBJ2-7 and V is TRBV4-1; 10 nucleotides agree with TRBD1. The germline V gene has CDR1 MGHRA and CDR2 YSYEKL. The CDR3 length is 15 residues. V was clipped by 4 bases and J by 6 bases; unmatched bases: 9. The CDR3 region has the DNA TGCGCCAGCAGCCCGACCGGGACAGGGGACAGCGAGCAGTACTTC. Amino acids: CASSPTGTGDSEQYF.

The rearrangement uses TRBV24-1 and TRBJ2-1, with unresolved D. Trimming left V 1 base short and J 7 bases short, with 1 base between. Germline CDR1 reads KGHDR; CDR2 reads SFDVKD. This CDR3 has 11 residues. The CDR3 sequence is CATSDLNEQFF. The CDR3 bases are TGTGCCACCAGTGATTTAAATGAGCAGTTCTTC.

V is TRBV27 and J is TRBJ2-6; D ambiguous. CDR3 size: 15 residues. V was pared by 3 bases and J by 1 base, with 7 bases between. Per germline, CDR1 MNHEY and CDR2 SMNVEV (reference sequence). The CDR3 DNA follows: TGTGCCAGCAGTTTTGGGTTTTCTGGGGCCAACGTCCTGACTTTC. Protein: CASSFGFSGANVLTF. Filled out from reference TRBV27 and TRBJ2-6, the complete variable domain reads EAQVTQNPRYLITVTGKKLTVTCSQNMNHEYMSWYRQDPGLGLRQIYYSMNVEVTDKGDVPEGYKVSRKEKRNFPLILESPSPNQTSLYFCASSFGFSGANVLTFGAGSRLTVL.

This clonotype was picked up many times. The chain combines TRBV7-8 with TRBJ1-1; TRBD1 is a possible D gene (6 bases). This CDR3 contains 15 residues. V lost 0 bases and J lost 4, with 12 bases in between. Germline loops: CDR1 SGHVS, CDR2 FQNEAQ. DNA for the CDR3: TGTGCCAGCAGCTTAGCACGTGGGGGGCTCACTGAAGCTTTCTTT. This encodes CASSLARGGLTEAFF.

V gene TRBV5-5 combines with J gene TRBJ1-1; D remains ambiguous. The CDR3 contains 15 residues. From germline, CDR1 is SGHKS and CDR2 YYEKEE (reference sequence). Trimming left V 0 bases short and J 5 bases short, with 14 bases between. CDR3 sequence reads: CASSLVVSSGTEAFF. The CDR3 bases are TGTGCCAGCAGCTTGGTCGTTTCGTCTGGTACTGAAGCTTTCTTT.

The chain joins TRBV29-1 to TRBJ2-1; D possibly uses TRBD1 or TRBD2 (5 bases each). Trimming removed 6 bases at V and 0 bases at J, with 12 bases between. The germline CDR1 and CDR2 sequences are SQVTM and ANQGSEA. The CDR3 is made up of 14 amino acids. CDR3 protein: CSVAGASSYNEQFF. The DNA for the CDR3 is TGCAGCGTAGCCGGGGCAAGCTCCTACAATGAGCAGTTCTTC.

The CDR3 coding sequence is TGTGCCAGCAGTTTTGTTTGGACAGGACAGAACACTGAAGCTTTCTTT. This sequence encodes CASSFVWTGQNTEAFF. This sequence joins TRBV12-3 or TRBV12-4 and TRBJ1-1, with 7 bases aligning to TRBD1. The CDR3 is 16 residues long. With V trimmed by 3 bases and J by 1 base, 8 bases remained unmatched.

The sample holds a few counts of this clonotype. The V gene is TRBV7-3, the J gene TRBJ1-1; D not resolved. Germline lookup yields CDR1 SGHTA and CDR2 FQGTGA. The CDR3 has 14 amino acids. Trimming pared 4 bases from V and 7 bases from J, leaving 16 bases between. CDR3 bases: TGTGCCAGCAGCTCACAAGGGCCAGGAGGTGAAGCTTTCTTT. Protein product: CASSSQGPGGEAFF.

This clonotype was counted a few times. V is TRBV7-8 and J is TRBJ1-2; 12 nucleotides line up with TRBD1. Germline V gene sequence: CDR1 SGHVS, CDR2 FQNEAQ. CDR3 length: 15 amino acids. The V segment lost 2 bases and the J segment 6 bases; nucleotides outside the gene matches: 4. CDR3: CASSLQGQGADGYTF. The DNA for the CDR3 is TGTGCCAGCAGCTTACAGGGACAGGGGGCGGATGGCTACACCTTC. Complete variable domain (other parts from reference TRBV7-8 and TRBJ1-2): GAGVSQSPRYKVAKRGQDVALRCDPISGHVSLFWYQQALGQGPEFLTYFQNEAQLDKSGLPSDRFFAERPEGSVSTLKIQRTQQEDSAVYLCASSLQGQGADGYTFGSGTRLTVV.

J is TRBJ2-1 and V is TRBV20-1; D is unresolved. V was cut by 4 bases and J by 6 bases, with 4 bases left in between. The CDR3 runs 10 residues. Germline CDR1 reads DFQATT; CDR2 reads SNEGSKA (reference sequence). CDR3 amino acids: CSANGNEQFF. In DNA, the CDR3 is TGCAGTGCTAACGGCAATGAGCAGTTCTTC.

This clonotype has ten or more counts. This chain uses TRBV11-2 with TRBJ2-7, with 8 positions matching TRBD2. Looked up from germline, CDR1 is SGHAT and CDR2 is FQNNGV. J gave up 2 bases and V 4 bases, and 10 bases lay outside the gene matches. This CDR3 contains 16 residues. This CDR3 is CASSSPVRGRPYEQYF. The CDR3, as DNA: TGTGCCAGCAGCTCACCGGTCCGCGGGAGGCCCTACGAGCAGTACTTC.

The chain joins TRBV12-3 or TRBV12-4 to TRBJ2-4; D is possibly TRBD1 (6 bases). With 3 bases removed from V and 9 bases from J, the gap between germline ends came to 12 bases. The CDR3 is 13 residues long. This CDR3 reads CASSLDSFPIQYF. The CDR3 nucleotides are TGTGCCAGCAGTTTGGACAGCTTTCCCATTCAGTACTTC.

This clonotype occurred many times. J is TRBJ1-1 and V is TRBV7-2; D ambiguous. CDR3 size: 13 residues. Per the germline V gene, CDR1 is SGHTA and CDR2 is FQGNSA. Trimming removed 0 bases from V and 5 bases from J, with 7 bases in between. In DNA form, the CDR3 reads TGTGCCAGCAGCTTAGCGGTTGGGACTGAAGCTTTCTTT. Encoded protein: CASSLAVGTEAFF.

At least ten counts were recorded for this clonotype. V and J are TRBV28 and TRBJ2-6; 9 positions match TRBD1. V shed 6 bases, J shed 1 base, and the junction held 19 bases outside the gene matches. CDR3 length equals 21 residues. Per germline, CDR1 MDHEN and CDR2 SYDVKM. The CDR3: CASSLTTRPGQGASGANVLTF. The DNA of the CDR3 is TGTGCCAGCAGCCTGACCACTCGACCGGGACAGGGTGCGTCTGGGGCCAACGTCCTGACTTTC.

This clonotype came up many times. V and J are TRBV18 and TRBJ2-5; 7 nucleotides agree with TRBD2. With V trimmed by 0 bases and J by 4 bases, 2 bases remained unmatched. Germline values: CDR1 KGHSH, CDR2 LQKENI. This CDR3 has 14 residues. CDR3 protein: CASSPPTSRETQYF. The CDR3 nucleotides are TGTGCCAGCTCACCACCGACTAGCCGAGAGACCCAGTACTTC.

The chain recombines TRBV12-3 or TRBV12-4 with TRBJ2-2; tentative D call: TRBD2 (5 bases). Trimming stripped 11 bases from V and 2 bases from J, with 15 bases between. This CDR3 region has 14 residues. The CDR3, as DNA: TGTGCCGGTAAAGCGGAACCTAACACCGGGGAGCTGTTTTTT. Translated, it gives CAGKAEPNTGELFF.

This clonotype has a count of ten or more. The chain carries TRBV7-2 and TRBJ2-7; 7 nucleotides match TRBD1. Trimming cost V 5 bases and J 3 bases; bases outside gene matches: 10. Germline lookup yields CDR1 SGHTA and CDR2 FQGNSA. The CDR3 has 15 amino acids. The CDR3 loop reads CASSPRQGNSYEQYF. The CDR3 DNA is TGTGCCAGCAGCCCAAGACAGGGTAACAGCTACGAGCAGTACTTC.

J is TRBJ1-2 and V is TRBV24-1; 7 bases map to TRBD1. The CDR3 runs 14 residues. In germline, CDR1 is KGHDR, CDR2 SFDVKD. The V segment lost 2 bases and the J segment 5 bases; nucleotides outside the gene matches: 4. The CDR3 loop is CATSDSGTAYGYTF. The CDR3 coding sequence is TGTGCCACCAGTGATTCCGGGACAGCGTATGGCTACACCTTC.

At least ten counts were recorded for this clonotype. V gene TRBV6-1 combines with J gene TRBJ1-5; tentatively, D is TRBD1 (5 bases). This CDR3 is 15 amino acids long. V lost 7 bases, J lost 1 base, and 14 bases lay in between. CDR1 and CDR2 (germline): MNHNS, SASEGT. CDR3 residues: CASTGQAWSNQPQHF. CDR3 DNA: TGTGCCAGCACAGGACAAGCTTGGAGCAATCAGCCCCAGCATTTT.